This record looks at one T cell receptor (beta chain) sequence and its context. Every molecule of TCR cDNA had its own unique molecular identifier. TCRdb re-called the 5' RACE reads through MiXCR, storing one row per CDR3 protein. The table lists about 36,000 distinct CDR3 sequences, around 7.6% of them singletons. This sample is drawn from a study of spatial heterogeneity in lung cancer. Time point in this sample: blood at routine non-recurrence follow-up after resection. Material: PBMCs, obtained at follow-up. This sequence was found in a male donor with early-stage non-small cell lung cancer.

The CDR3 DNA follows: TGTGCCAGCAGTCTAAAAAACTATGGCTACACCTTC. Amino acid sequence: CASSLKNYGYTF. The chain joins TRBV28 to TRBJ1-2; no reliable D call. The CDR3 runs 12 residues. Germline V gene lookup returns CDR1 MDHEN and CDR2 SYDVKM. V lost 5 bases and J lost 2, with 6 bases in between.